This is a list of T cell receptor beta chains from one sample in a study of shared clonotypes between healthy human individuals. The assay was immunoSEQ multiplex PCR, and TCRdb's table has in-frame clones only and misses some. This sample yields a few million clones, of which 90% to 95% are seen a single time; around 0.15% belongs to the top ten. Sequenced: naive CD4+ T cells sorted from blood. The source of these receptors is a man aged 18-30 years in good health. Each CDR3 is given without its conserved first and last residue. A D gene is named only where the DNA matches it firmly.

d_call v_call cdr3_aa
TRBD2 TRBV25-1 ASGGGGRAEDTQY
- TRBV5-1 ASSLDLRQTGTGNTIY
- TRBV5-1 ASSFRVAGPYEQY
TRBD2 TRBV10-1 ASSTGTSGIETQY
TRBD2 TRBV27 ASSLGSSGGRADTQY
- TRBV27 ASRLQGLNTEAF
TRBD1 TRBV6-1 ASSAEAGGSYEQY
- TRBV9 ASSVEGVPTDTQY
TRBD2 TRBV2 ASTAGADTQY
- TRBV5-8 ASSPPPRGLTYEQY
TRBD2 TRBV5-1 ASTRDYNTGELF
- TRBV28 ASSRDGPGANVLT
- TRBV27 ASSLGALNTEAF
TRBD2 TRBV7-3 ASSLGLAGDSMETQY
- TRBV30 AWSVLAASYT
TRBD1 TRBV29-1 SVSMTGGFGYT
- TRBV5-1 ASSLVGADNNEQF
- TRBV5-1 ASSSDQVVADTQY
- TRBV19 ASSTGASGNQPQH
TRBD1 TRBV5-1 ASSTFDRAGEQF
TRBD2 TRBV30 AWRRLAGGTYEQY
- TRBV12-5 ASGLEGTEQF